This TCR beta chain was captured by sequencing in a study of tumor-infiltrating lymphocytes in localized non-small cell lung cancer. Study context: The cohort mixed smokers and never-smokers, several histologies, and some post-neoadjuvant-chemotherapy samples. From each patient, both tumor and uninvolved lung, non-adjacent to tumor, were sampled. Study-level findings and limits: Technical variation could not be separated from intratumor heterogeneity here.

This CDR3 has 15 amino acids. CDR1 and CDR2 from the germline V gene are MNHEY and SMNVEV (reference sequence). V trimming: 6 bases; J trimming: 4 bases; junction bases outside the gene matches: 9. Sequencing used immunoSEQ multiplex PCR; TCRdb keeps in-frame clones, though not all of them. Of around 15,000 clones in the sample, over 75% were seen once. A few counts support this clone. The antigen remains undetermined. This chain connects TRBV27 to TRBJ1-5, with 7 nucleotides matching TRBD1. What was sequenced was uninvolved lung tissue not adjacent to the tumor. This clonotype was obtained from a human donor with non-small cell lung cancer. The CDR3 loop reads CASSPRGQINQPQHF. CDR3 nucleotides: TGTGCCAGCAGCCCCCGGGGACAGATAAATCAGCCCCAGCATTTT.